Below, one T cell receptor (beta chain) is given with its context. This clonotype was found a few times. What antigen it recognizes has not been identified. The sample holds no much larger clone one base away, and base qualities are not on file. Donors were 39 systemically healthy Caucasian individuals from Russia aged 6 to 90 years. Each donor gave roughly 11 milliliters of peripheral blood, drawn into EDTA-treated Vacutainer tubes. PBMCs were isolated by Ficoll-Paque density-gradient centrifugation, with at least 6 million obtained per sample. Total RNA, at least 5 micrograms per sample, was extracted from PBMCs with Trizol reagent. For every donor, an aliquot of PBMCs went through flow cytometry to measure the percentages of naive CD45RAhigh/CD27high T cells. Libraries were constructed by 5' RACE. These reads were obtained on an Illumina HiSeq 2500. A second PCR of roughly 7 to 12 cycles was performed with a sample-barcoded 5' primer and a J-beta primer mix. A template-switch 5' adaptor carrying 12 random nucleotides introduced a unique molecular identifier onto each TCR beta cDNA molecule. At least 3 million CDR3-containing paired-end reads were obtained from each sample. The Mint cDNA synthesis kit, primed by a TRBC-specific oligonucleotide, was used to synthesize first-strand cDNA from all RNA. Following uracil-DNA glycosylase treatment, all cDNA underwent a first 18-cycle PCR with the universal primers M1SS and BC2_uni_R. The original pipeline was this. For normalization, 1 million high-quality reads, each with a distinct molecular identifier, were randomly selected from each sample. Instead of being binned into consensus sequences, reads that shared molecular identifiers were thrown out. MiTCR, set to a Q25 quality threshold and the strictest error-elimination algorithm, was used for CDR3 identification, clonotype clustering and error correction. Lower-bound total TCR beta diversity was estimated with a nonparametric unseen species model using Euler transformation. TCRdb reworked the public reads: Q25 trimming with fastp, MiXCR clone assembly, productive beta chains retained. Identical CDR3 proteins give one entry, which carries the most common genes and DNA. These V and J calls rely on TCRdb rather than the paper's analysis. Across this sample there are roughly 730,000 distinct CDR3 sequences, with roughly three fifths seen only once. The ten top clones hold roughly 24% of the sample.

This record comes from a study of blood T cells in healthy people across ages (dated by TCRdb to the mid-2010s). Describing the broader study: Template switching captured roughly one uniquely barcoded TCR beta cDNA molecule per two T cells in model experiments. Using deep sequencing normalized with unique cDNA molecular identifiers, the study measured how TCR beta repertoire diversity changes with age. The donors were divided into four age groups: young (average around 17 years), middle-aged (around 41), aged (under 70) and long-lived (approximately 74). To avoid experimental bias, donors of different ages were randomly spread across the sequencing lanes. The study analyzed two additional independent replicas of 1 million unique cDNA reads from the same blood draw for two donors, one aged 18 to 29 and one aged 80 or older.

Relative to germline, V is missing 6 bases and J is missing 4 bases, with 13 bases of the junction outside any gene match. The germline V gene encodes CDR1 MGHDK and CDR2 SYGVNS. The CDR3 holds 17 amino acids from the cysteine to the phenylalanine. CDR3 DNA only is kept here, 51 bases in frame from base 1. Findings and caveats that apply to the study as a whole: There was a strong correlation between observed TCR beta diversity and the percentage of naive T cells measured by flow cytometry. Because donor CMV infection status was unknown, age-related changes in expanded clonotypes were potentially confounded. Total diversity estimates from one million sequenced T cells were considered lower bounds and underestimates. Observed TCR beta diversity per million T cells fell roughly linearly with age, and a significant reduction was already apparent by age about 36. Bulk unsorted PBMC profiling prevented conclusive comparison of naive and antigen-experienced compartments. Compared with the aged group, the long-lived group had more naive CD4+ T cells, fewer expanded clones and increased TCR diversity, a pattern suggesting age selection.

Here the chain combines TRBV25-1 and TRBJ2-5; TRBD2 fits 11 bases in the junction. This sequence was found in a man in his forties in good health. The specimen sequenced was blood. CDR3 protein: CASSELAGGLISETQYF. At the DNA level, the sequence is TGTGCCAGCAGCGAGCTAGCGGGAGGTTTAATCTCAGAGACCCAGTACTTC.